This T cell receptor (beta chain) derives from a study of T cells in Graves' hyperthyroidism and ophthalmopathy. For the study at large: Staff took peripheral blood when the initial diagnosis was made, before any treatment began.

This clonotype was counted at least ten times. Its antigen is unknown. General observations from the study: Within blood appeared most thyroid clonotypes that had expanded above 0.001.

Diagnoses were made from clinical symptoms, serum measures (thyroxine and TRAb), thyroid ultrasound and orbital computed tomography. TCR beta CDR3 regions were amplified from RNA transcripts. The HTBI primer set drove a first-round RT-PCR of the TCR CDR3. From the multiplex PCR reads, TCRdb called clonotypes with MiXCR, one entry per CDR3 protein. The sample lists 700,000 or so distinct CDR3 sequences, around 15% occurring once. Sequencing was performed on blood. This receptor was taken from a man younger than 30 with Graves' hyperthyroidism.

CDR3 nucleotide sequence: TGTGCCAGCTTATCTTCGCAGGGGGAGACGCAGTATTTT. This codes for CASLSSQGETQYF. The gene calls are TRBV18 and TRBJ2-3, with TRBD1 matching 7 bases. Unmatched junction bases numbered 10, after V lost 7 bases and J lost 9 bases. CDR3 length: 13 residues. Germline V gene data show CDR1 as KGHSH and CDR2 as LQKENI.